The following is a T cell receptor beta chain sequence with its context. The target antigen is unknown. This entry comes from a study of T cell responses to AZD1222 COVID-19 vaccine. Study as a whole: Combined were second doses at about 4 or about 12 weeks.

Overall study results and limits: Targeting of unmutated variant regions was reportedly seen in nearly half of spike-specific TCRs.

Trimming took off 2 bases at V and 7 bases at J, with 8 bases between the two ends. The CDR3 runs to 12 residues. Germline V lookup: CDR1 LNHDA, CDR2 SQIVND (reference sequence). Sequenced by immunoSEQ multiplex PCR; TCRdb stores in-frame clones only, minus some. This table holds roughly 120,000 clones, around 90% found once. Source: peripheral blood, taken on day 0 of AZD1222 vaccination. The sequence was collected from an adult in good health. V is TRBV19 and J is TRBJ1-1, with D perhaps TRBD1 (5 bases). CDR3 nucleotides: TGTGCCAGTAGTATAAGGGACGGTGAAGCTTTCTTT. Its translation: CASSIRDGEAFF.